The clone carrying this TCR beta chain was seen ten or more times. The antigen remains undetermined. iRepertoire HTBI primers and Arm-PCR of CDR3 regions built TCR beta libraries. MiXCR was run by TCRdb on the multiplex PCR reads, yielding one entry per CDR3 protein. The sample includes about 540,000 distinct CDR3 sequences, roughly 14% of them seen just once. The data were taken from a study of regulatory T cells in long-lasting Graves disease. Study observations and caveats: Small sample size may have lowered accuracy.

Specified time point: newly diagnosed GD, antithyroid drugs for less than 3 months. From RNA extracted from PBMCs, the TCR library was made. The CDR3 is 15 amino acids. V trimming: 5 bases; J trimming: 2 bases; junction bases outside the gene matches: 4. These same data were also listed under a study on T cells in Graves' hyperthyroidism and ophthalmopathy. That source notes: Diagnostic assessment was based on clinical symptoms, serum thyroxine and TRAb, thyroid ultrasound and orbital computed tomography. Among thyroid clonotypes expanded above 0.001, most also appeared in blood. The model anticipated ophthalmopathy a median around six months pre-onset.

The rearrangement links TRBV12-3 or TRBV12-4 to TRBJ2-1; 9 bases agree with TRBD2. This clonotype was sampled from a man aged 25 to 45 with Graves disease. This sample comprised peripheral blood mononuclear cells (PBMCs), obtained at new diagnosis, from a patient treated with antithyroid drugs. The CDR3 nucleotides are TGTGCCAGCAGTGGTTTAGCGGGAGCCTACAATGAGCAGTTCTTC. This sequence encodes CASSGLAGAYNEQFF.